In its sample, the clone carrying this T cell receptor beta chain was seen a few times. Its antigen is still unknown. The V end was cut by 3 bases, the J end by 8 bases, with 11 bases between. This CDR3 spans 13 amino acids. Germline loops: CDR1 MGHRA, CDR2 YSYEKL. This sample was included in a study of T cells in Graves' hyperthyroidism and ophthalmopathy. The study, taken as a whole, reports: Appearing also in blood were most of the thyroid clonotypes expanded above 0.001.

The study left out patients who had uncontrolled infection, other autoimmune disease, pregnancy or lactation. What was amplified from RNA transcripts were TCR beta CDR3 regions. In the first-round RT-PCR of the TCR CDR3, the HTBI primer set was used. TCRdb reprocessed the multiplex PCR reads via MiXCR and lists one record per CDR3 protein. The repertoire has fewer than 400,000 distinct CDR3 sequences, 15% to 18% of them found once; the top ten carry approximately 30%. V is TRBV4-1 and J is TRBJ2-1; D is unclear. The sequencing input was blood. This TCR was recovered from a young woman with Graves' hyperthyroidism that later progressed to Graves' ophthalmopathy. The CDR3 region has the DNA TGCGCCAGCAGCCACCAAGAGGTTTATGAGCAGTTCTTC. Translation: CASSHQEVYEQFF.